Sequencing of this T cell receptor beta chain was carried out in a study of T cells after yellow fever vaccination. The CDR3 is 11 residues long. Per the germline V gene, CDR1 is SQVTM and CDR2 is ANQGSEA. J gave up 7 bases and V 4 bases, and 1 base lay outside the gene matches. TCRdb redid the calling of the 5' RACE reads with MiXCR, one entry per CDR3 protein. This sample has some 350,000 distinct CDR3 sequences, with about 4% found just once. J is TRBJ1-2 and V is TRBV29-1; 9 positions agree with TRBD1. The receptor was derived from a man between 18 and 35 years old who received the YFV17D yellow fever vaccine. The sample here was PBMCs, taken 5 days after the yellow fever booster vaccination. CDR3 in DNA: TGCAGCGTTGGGGACAGGGTTGGCTACACCTTC. This encodes CSVGDRVGYTF.